This is a list of T cell receptor beta chains from one sample in a study of T cells in Graves' hyperthyroidism and ophthalmopathy. Each CDR3 protein gets one entry after TCRdb re-called the multiplex PCR reads with MiXCR. This table holds nearly 600,000 distinct CDR3 sequences, roughly 14% found once. Sequenced sample: blood. The receptor source for this set is a woman in her twenties or thirties with Graves' hyperthyroidism that later progressed to Graves' ophthalmopathy. Both conserved end residues are part of each CDR3. D genes are given only for firm matches. Only some rows state a clone size, as once, few, many or a class for expanded clones.

d_call | j_call | v_call | clone_size | cdr3_nt | cdr3_aa
. | TRBJ2-5 | TRBV18 | few | TGTGCCAGCTCACCACCGAACAGGGATGGGACCCAGTACTTC | CASSPPNRDGTQYF
. | TRBJ2-1 | TRBV6-1 | . | TGTGCCAGCAGTTACGGCCTGAGGGTGAATGAGCAGTTCTTC | CASSYGLRVNEQFF
. | TRBJ2-1 | TRBV18 | . | TGTGCCAGCTCGCGTAAGGACGTAGGTGAGCAGTTCTTC | CASSRKDVGEQFF
. | TRBJ1-2 | TRBV7-2 | many | TGTGCCAGCAGCGTAGTCTCCGGGGATCCTAACTATGGCTACACCTTC | CASSVVSGDPNYGYTF
. | TRBJ1-1 | TRBV6-2/TRBV6-3 | few | TGTGCCAGCAGTTACCTGTTGGGGACTGAAGCTTTCTTT | CASSYLLGTEAFF
TRBD2 | TRBJ2-1 | TRBV7-2 | few | TGTGCCAGCAGCTTCACCCTCTATGGGCTAGCGGGAGGGCCATTCGAGCAGTTCTTC | CASSFTLYGLAGGPFEQFF
. | TRBJ1-1 | TRBV18 | few | TGTGCCAGCTCACCACCAGGACAGAGATACACTGAAGCTTTCTTT | CASSPPGQRYTEAFF
. | TRBJ1-2 | TRBV27 | many | TGTGCCAGCAGAACAGGGTCGAGGGGCTACACCTTC | CASRTGSRGYTF
TRBD2 | TRBJ2-1 | TRBV4-3 | many | TGCGCCAGTCCCCGCCGAAAGCGGGAACGAAATGAGCAGTTCTTC | CASPRRKRERNEQFF
. | TRBJ1-5 | TRBV6-1 | many | TGTGCCAGCACCCCGTATGAGTATAGCAATCAGCCCCAGCATTTT | CASTPYEYSNQPQHF
. | TRBJ1-2 | TRBV7-9 | few | TGTGCCAGCAGCTTAAGAACAGGGAATTGGGGCTACACCTTC | CASSLRTGNWGYTF
TRBD1 | TRBJ1-4 | TRBV28 | many | TGTGCCAGCAGTCGATCAGGGGGTGTTGAAAAACTGTTTTTT | CASSRSGGVEKLFF
TRBD2 | TRBJ2-5 | TRBV20-1 | many | TGCAGTGCTAGCCGGACTAGCGGGAACGATGAGACCCAGTACTTC | CSASRTSGNDETQYF
. | TRBJ1-5 | TRBV24-1 | few | TGTGCCACCAGTGATCGTAGTTGGGAGCCCCAGCATTTT | CATSDRSWEPQHF
TRBD2 | TRBJ2-3 | TRBV7-2 | many | TGTGCCAGCAGCTTAGCTACTAGCGGCACAGATACGCAGTATTTT | CASSLATSGTDTQYF
. | TRBJ2-2 | TRBV19 | many | TGTGCCAGTAGTGAGCAGACGAACACCGGGGAGCTGTTTTTT | CASSEQTNTGELFF
. | TRBJ2-3 | TRBV7-9 | . | TGTGCCAGCAGCTTGTCCCCCCCCAGGGTTGATACGCAGTATTTT | CASSLSPPRVDTQYF
. | TRBJ1-1 | TRBV6-1 | many | TGTGCCACCCCGGACGTGGAGGACACTGAAGCTTTCTTT | CATPDVEDTEAFF
. | TRBJ2-1 | TRBV30 | . | TGTGCCTGGAGTGAGGCTGCTGATTTGACGTTGGAGCAGTTCTTC | CAWSEAADLTLEQFF
TRBD2 | TRBJ2-5 | TRBV5-1 | few | TGCGCCAGCAGCCCCAGGGCGGGAGGAGTGGAAGAGACCCAGTACTTC | CASSPRAGGVEETQYF
TRBD2 | TRBJ2-1 | TRBV20-1 | many | TGCAGTGCGTGGACTAGCGGCCTGGGTGAGCAGTTCTTC | CSAWTSGLGEQFF
TRBD1 | TRBJ2-7 | TRBV7-9 | many | TGTGCCAGCAGCGGACAAACAGGGGGCTCATTGCGCGAGCAGTACTTC | CASSGQTGGSLREQYF
. | TRBJ1-1 | TRBV6-1 | few | TGTGCCAGCACCATGGAGTTGAACACTGAAGCTTTCTTT | CASTMELNTEAFF
. | TRBJ2-2 | TRBV2 | many | TGTGCCAGCAGAGCGTCGGACGACCTGTTTTTT | CASRASDDLFF
TRBD1 | TRBJ1-1 | TRBV20-1 | many | TGCAGTGCTAGAGATAGGGAGGGGGCATCTGAAGCTTTCTTT | CSARDREGASEAFF
. | TRBJ1-1 | TRBV6-1 | many | TGTGCCAGCAGTCGATTGGAGGGGAACACTGAAGCTTTCTTT | CASSRLEGNTEAFF
. | TRBJ1-1 | TRBV6-5 | few | TGTGCCAGCAGTTACTCGAAGGGCAGAGAAGCTTTCTTT | CASSYSKGREAFF
. | TRBJ2-1 | TRBV7-8 | many | TGTGCCAGCAGCTTAGCGCTGATAGACTCTGAGCAGTTCTTC | CASSLALIDSEQFF
. | TRBJ1-2 | TRBV6-1 | few | TGTGCCAGCAGTGAAATGGGGATGGACTATGGCTACACCTTC | CASSEMGMDYGYTF
TRBD1 | TRBJ1-4 | TRBV20-1 | . | TGCAGTGCTCTGACAGGGTGGACTAATGAAAAACTGTTTTTT | CSALTGWTNEKLFF
TRBD1 | TRBJ2-2 | TRBV7-9 | few | TGTGCCAGCACTCAGAGACAGGGTGACACCGGGGAGCTGTTTTTT | CASTQRQGDTGELFF
. | TRBJ1-5 | TRBV7-9 | many | TGTGCCAGCAGCTTAGGACAGGCCAATCAGCCCCAGCATTTT | CASSLGQANQPQHF
TRBD1 | TRBJ2-1 | TRBV7-9 | many | TGTGCCAGCAGCTCCGTCCAGACAGGGGAGAGCTACAATGAGCAGTTCTTC | CASSSVQTGESYNEQFF
. | TRBJ2-7 | TRBV20-1 | . | TGCAGTGCTAGAGGCCTCACTAGCATCTCCTACGAGCAGTACTTC | CSARGLTSISYEQYF
. | TRBJ1-1 | TRBV6-2/TRBV6-3 | many | TGTGCCAGCAGTTTGGGGGAGGAAGCTTTCTTT | CASSLGEEAFF
. | TRBJ2-6 | TRBV7-3 | many | TGTGCCAGCAGCACCGTCACCTCTGGGGCCAACGTCCTGACTTTC | CASSTVTSGANVLTF
. | TRBJ2-2 | TRBV27 | many | TGTGCCAGCCAAGGGGACACCGGGGAGCTGTTTTTT | CASQGDTGELFF
TRBD1 | TRBJ2-3 | TRBV19 | few | TGTGCCAGTAGTCCCGACGGACAGGGGGAACAGTATTTT | CASSPDGQGEQYF
TRBD2 | TRBJ2-1 | TRBV19 | many | TGTGCCAGTAGCCGGTTGGGCGGGAGCTTCGAGCAGTTCTTC | CASSRLGGSFEQFF
. | TRBJ1-1 | TRBV15 | many | TGTGCCACCAGCAGTACAGCGAACACTGAAGCTTTCTTT | CATSSTANTEAFF